Included here is one TCR beta chain sequence, with context. Antigen: not known. V gave up 1 base and J gave up 3 bases, with 14 bases separating them. The CDR3 is made up of 15 amino acids. The V gene's germline CDR1 is SGHRS and CDR2 YFSETQ. This specimen belongs to a study of circulating tumor DNA in untreated peripheral T-cell lymphoma. Across the whole study: Serum was collected at baseline and serially during treatment for tumor TCR ctDNA. The study, taken as a whole, reports: Despite persistently detectable ctDNA, two patients remained in remission over about 10 years. In roughly 77% of patients, tumor-specific clonotypes were identified. A trend toward worse survival accompanied detectable post-therapy ctDNA.

The table came from immunoSEQ multiplex PCR; TCRdb's copy has only in-frame clones and leaves some out. The table shows fewer than 750 clones, with more than 65% occurring only once. This sequence joins TRBV5-1 and TRBJ2-7; the D gene is possibly TRBD1 (5 bases). The origin of this receptor is a human donor with peripheral T-cell lymphoma. Sequencing used cell-free DNA from blood serum. The CDR3 loop is CASSLSQTVSYEQYF. The CDR3 coding sequence is TGCGCCAGCAGCTTGTCACAGACAGTGAGCTACGAGCAGTACTTC.